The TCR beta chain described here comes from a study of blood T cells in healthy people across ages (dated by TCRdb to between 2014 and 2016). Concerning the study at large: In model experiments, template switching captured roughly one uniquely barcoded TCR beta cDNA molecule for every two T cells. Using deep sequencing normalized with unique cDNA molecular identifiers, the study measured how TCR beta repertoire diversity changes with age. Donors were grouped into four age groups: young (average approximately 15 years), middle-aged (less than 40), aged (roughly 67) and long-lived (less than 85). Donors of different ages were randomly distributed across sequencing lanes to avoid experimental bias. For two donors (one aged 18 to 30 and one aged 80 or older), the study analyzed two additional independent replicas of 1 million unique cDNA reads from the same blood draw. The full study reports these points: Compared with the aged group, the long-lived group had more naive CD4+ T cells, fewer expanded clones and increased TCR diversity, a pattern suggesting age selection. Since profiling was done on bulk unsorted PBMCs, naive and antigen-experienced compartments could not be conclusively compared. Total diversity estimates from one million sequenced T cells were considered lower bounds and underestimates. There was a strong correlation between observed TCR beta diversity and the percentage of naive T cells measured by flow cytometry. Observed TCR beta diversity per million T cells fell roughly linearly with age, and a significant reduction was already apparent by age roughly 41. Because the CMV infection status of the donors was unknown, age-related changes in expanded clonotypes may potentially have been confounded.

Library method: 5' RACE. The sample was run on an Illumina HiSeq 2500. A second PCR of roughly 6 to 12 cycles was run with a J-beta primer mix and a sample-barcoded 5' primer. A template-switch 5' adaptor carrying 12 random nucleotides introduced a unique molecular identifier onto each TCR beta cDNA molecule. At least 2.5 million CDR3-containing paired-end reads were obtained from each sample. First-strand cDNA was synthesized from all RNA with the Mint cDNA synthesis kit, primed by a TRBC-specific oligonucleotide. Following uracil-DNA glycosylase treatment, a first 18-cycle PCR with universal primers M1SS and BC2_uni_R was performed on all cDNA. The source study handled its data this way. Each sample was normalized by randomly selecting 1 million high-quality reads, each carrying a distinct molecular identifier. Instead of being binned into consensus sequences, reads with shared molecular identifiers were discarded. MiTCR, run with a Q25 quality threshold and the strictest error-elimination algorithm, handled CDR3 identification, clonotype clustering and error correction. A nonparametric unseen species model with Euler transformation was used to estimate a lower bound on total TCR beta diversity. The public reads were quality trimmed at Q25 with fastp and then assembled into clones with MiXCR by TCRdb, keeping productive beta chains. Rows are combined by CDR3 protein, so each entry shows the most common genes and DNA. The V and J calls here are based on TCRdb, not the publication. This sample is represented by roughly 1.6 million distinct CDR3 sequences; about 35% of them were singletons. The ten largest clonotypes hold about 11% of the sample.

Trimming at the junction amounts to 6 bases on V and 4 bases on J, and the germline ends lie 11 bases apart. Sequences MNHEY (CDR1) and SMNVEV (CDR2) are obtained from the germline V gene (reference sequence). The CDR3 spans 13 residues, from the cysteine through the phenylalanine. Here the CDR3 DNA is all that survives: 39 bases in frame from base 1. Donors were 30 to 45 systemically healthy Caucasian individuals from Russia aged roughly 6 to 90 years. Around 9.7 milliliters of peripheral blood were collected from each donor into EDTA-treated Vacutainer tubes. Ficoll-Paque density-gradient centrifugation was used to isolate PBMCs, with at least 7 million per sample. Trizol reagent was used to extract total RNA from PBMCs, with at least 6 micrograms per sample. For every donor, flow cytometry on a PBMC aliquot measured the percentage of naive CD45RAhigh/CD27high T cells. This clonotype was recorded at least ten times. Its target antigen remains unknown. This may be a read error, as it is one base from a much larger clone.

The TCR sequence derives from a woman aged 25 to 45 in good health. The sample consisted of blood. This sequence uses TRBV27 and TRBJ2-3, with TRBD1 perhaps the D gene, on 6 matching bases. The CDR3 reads CASSQNRADTQYF. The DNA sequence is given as TGTGCCAGCAGCCAAAACAGGGCAGATACGCAGTATTTT.